The 31 T cell receptor beta chains below come from one sample, sequenced in a study of metastatic and nonmetastatic thyroid tumors. Using MiXCR, TCRdb reanalyzed the PCR reads. The sample lists about 6,500 clones; roughly two fifths were seen once. Until they underwent thyroid surgery, no patient had received any treatment. The sequencing sample was made of tumor tissue. The receptors here all came from a female donor with papillary thyroid cancer or a benign thyroid nodule (not recorded which). Some clones in this sample may be carry-over from other donors' samples.

The CDR3 nucleotides are TGTGCCAGCAGCCGCGCTGGACAGGGTTCCTACGAGCAGTACTTC. It encodes CASSRAGQGSYEQYF. The chain uses TRBV11-2 and TRBJ2-7, with TRBD1 matching 8 bases. This CDR3 has 15 residues. Germline values: CDR1 SGHAT, CDR2 FQNNGV. Trimming at V came to 5 bases and at J to 1 base, leaving 7 bases not matched to a gene.

The chain links TRBV20-1 to TRBJ1-6, with unresolved D. CDR1 and CDR2 (germline): DFQATT, SNEGSKA (reference sequence). The CDR3 sequence is 9 residues long. CDR3 nucleotide sequence: TGCCATCTCGAGACACCCCTCCACTTT. Its protein product is CHLETPLHF.

This clone is classed as medium-sized (0.01 to 0.1%). The genes are TRBV20-1 and TRBJ2-7; no clear D gene. This CDR3 is built from 15 residues. Germline CDR1 reads DFQATT; CDR2 reads SNEGSKA (reference sequence). Trimming removed 6 bases from V and 5 bases from J, with 23 bases in between. The CDR3 sequence is CSAPNLGSNADEQYF. For the CDR3, the DNA is TGCAGTGCGCCAAACCTGGGGTCAAACGCCGACGAGCAGTACTTC.

There are a few counts of this clone. One end of the junction does not line up with germline, which may come from a read error. The chain uses TRBV24-1 and TRBJ2-2, with no clear D. Germline V lookup: CDR1 KGHDR, CDR2 SFDVKD. This CDR3 comprises 16 residues. As DNA, the CDR3 is TGTGCCACCAGTGACCCTCGGACGGCCCTGGCCGGTGAGCTGTTTTTT. Its protein product is CATSDPRTALAGELFF.

This clone is labeled large. This rearrangement joins TRBV27 to TRBJ2-7; D is possibly TRBD1 (6 bases). Trimming pared 5 bases from V and 0 bases from J, leaving 17 bases between. CDR1 and CDR2 (germline): MNHEY, SMNVEV (reference sequence). The CDR3 consists of 16 residues. The CDR3, as DNA: TGTGCCAGCAGTCCCCGCACAGGGAGAAGCTCCTACGAGCAGTACTTC. Translated, it gives CASSPRTGRSSYEQYF.

The chain is built from TRBV6-4 and TRBJ2-2; D may be TRBD2 (6 bases). Germline V gene sequence: CDR1 MRHNA, CDR2 SNTAGT. Trimming took off 5 bases at V and 4 bases at J, with 11 bases between the two ends. CDR3 length equals 14 residues. In DNA, the CDR3 is TGTGCCAGCAGTCCCCAGGGAGGCACCGGGGAGCTGTTTTTT. Protein sequence: CASSPQGGTGELFF.

V usage is TRBV6-6 and J usage is TRBJ2-7; TRBD2 matches 9 bases. Unmatched junction bases numbered 5, after V lost 3 bases and J lost 2 bases. Germline CDR1 and CDR2: MNHNY and SVGAGI (reference sequence). CDR3 size: 15 residues. CDR3 DNA: TGTGCCAGCAGTTATACGACTAGCGGAGCCTACGAGCAGTACTTC. Encoded protein: CASSYTTSGAYEQYF.

This clone was picked up a small number of times. The rearrangement uses TRBV6-1 and TRBJ2-3; 10 bases map to TRBD2. The V gene end was trimmed by 4 bases and the J gene end by 6 bases; junction bases not matched to a gene: 10. The CDR3 sequence is 16 residues long. Germline V gene lookup returns CDR1 MNHNS and CDR2 SASEGT. This CDR3 is CASSAVAGGRGDTQYF. CDR3 nucleotides: TGTGCCAGCAGTGCCGTAGCGGGAGGTCGGGGGGATACGCAGTATTTT.

Relative to its sample, this clone is large. The chain combines TRBV6-1 with TRBJ1-1; D might be TRBD1 (6 bases). The CDR3 loop spans 14 amino acids. Germline CDR1 MNHNS, CDR2 SASEGT. The germline V and J ends were trimmed by 1 base and 4 bases, with 10 bases remaining between them. In DNA, the CDR3 is TGTGCCAGCAGTGAAGGTGGGGGCGGCACTGAAGCTTTCTTT. Protein product: CASSEGGGGTEAFF.

The rearrangement links TRBV9 to TRBJ1-5; D unclear. Between the trimmed V and J ends, which lost 4 bases and 3 bases, there was a span of 11 bases. The CDR3 has 14 residues. Germline V lookup: CDR1 SGDLS, CDR2 YYNGEE. CDR3: CASSLEGVNQPQHF. The CDR3 DNA follows: TGTGCCAGCAGCCTGGAGGGCGTCAATCAGCCCCAGCATTTT.

This chain links TRBV5-1 with TRBJ2-3; the match to TRBD2 covers 8 bases. The CDR3 totals 15 residues. Per germline, CDR1 SGHRS and CDR2 YFSETQ. The ends lost 6 bases at V and 3 bases at J; junction bases unmatched: 9. The CDR3 loop is CASISASGRTDTQYF. The CDR3 DNA reads as TGCGCCAGCATTAGTGCGAGCGGGAGAACAGATACGCAGTATTTT.

This clone was counted a few times. V gene TRBV6-1 combines with J gene TRBJ1-4, with TRBD1 matching 7 bases. CDR3 size: 12 residues. V lost 3 bases and J lost 8; bases outside the gene matches: 0. Germline V CDR1 and CDR2: MNHNS, SASEGT. DNA for the CDR3: TGTGCCAGCAGTGAGACAGGGGAAAAACTGTTTTTT. It is translated as CASSETGEKLFF.

The chain employs TRBV7-2 and TRBJ2-7; perhaps TRBD2 as D (6 bases). Trimming took 1 base from V and 5 from J, leaving 12 bases between them. Germline assignment: CDR1 SGHTA and CDR2 FQGNSA. This CDR3 is built from 14 residues. CDR3 DNA: TGTGCCAGCAGCTTAGGGGGGGTGGGGCACGAGCAGTACTTC. Its translation: CASSLGGVGHEQYF.

This clone was seen just once. The chain carries TRBV20-1 and TRBJ1-2; TRBD1 matches at 7 bases. Trimming at V came to 5 bases and at J to 5 bases, leaving 14 bases not matched to a gene. The CDR3 contains 15 residues. The germline V gene has CDR1 DFQATT and CDR2 SNEGSKA (reference sequence). The CDR3 DNA reads TGCAGTGCTTCCCTTAGAGGGGGCAGGAAATATGGCTACACCTTC. Its translation is CSASLRGGRKYGYTF.

This clone was seen a few times. This chain connects TRBV5-5 to TRBJ1-2; a weak D match, TRBD1 (5 bases). This CDR3 comprises 14 residues. CDR1 is SGHKS and CDR2 is YYEKEE in the germline V gene (reference sequence). Trimming shortened V by 3 bases and J by 3 bases, and 12 bases separated the two germline ends. CDR3 sequence: CASSSGHPDYGYTF. The CDR3 region has the DNA TGTGCCAGCAGCTCCGGACACCCAGACTATGGCTACACCTTC. The full variable domain, completed using reference TRBV5-5 and TRBJ1-2, is DAGVTQSPTHLIKTRGQQVTLRCSPISGHKSVSWYQQVLGQGPQFIFQYYEKEERGRGNFPDRFSARQFPNYSSELNVNALLLGDSALYLCASSSGHPDYGYTFGSGTRLTVV.

The chain links TRBV6-5 to TRBJ2-1, with 13 bases fitting TRBD2. V lost 4 bases and J lost 9; bases outside the gene matches: 3. Germline CDR1 and CDR2: MNHEY and SVGAGI. The CDR3 consists of 14 residues. The CDR3 DNA follows: TGTGCCAGCAGTTGGACTAGCGGGAGACCTGAGCAGTTCTTC. Protein sequence: CASSWTSGRPEQFF.

Comments on this clone: The junction shows a germline mismatch at one end, possibly a read error. The rearrangement uses TRBV6-2 or TRBV6-3 and TRBJ1-6; no clear D. The CDR3 has 16 residues. Germline V gene data show CDR1 as MNHEY and CDR2 as SVGEGT. CDR3 region: CASSDLTVSYNSPLHF. In nucleotides, the CDR3 is TGTGCCAGCAGTGACCTGACCGTCTCATATAATTCACCCCTACACTTT.

This chain links TRBV20-1 with TRBJ2-2; D uncertain. Germline V gene lookup returns CDR1 DFQATT and CDR2 SNEGSKA (reference sequence). There are 11 residues in the CDR3. V lost 2 bases, J lost 2 bases, and 0 bases lay in between. The CDR3 reads CSARNTGELFF. Here the CDR3 DNA reads TGCAGTGCTAGAAACACCGGGGAGCTGTTTTTT.

The genes are TRBV12-3 or TRBV12-4 and TRBJ2-4, with 10 bases lining up with TRBD1. The CDR3 has 15 residues. Trimming removed 5 bases from V and 8 bases from J; junction bases left unmatched: 9. In nucleotides, the CDR3 is TGTGCCAGCAGTGGGCAGGACAGGGGGTGGTACATTCAGTACTTC. The encoded protein is CASSGQDRGWYIQYF.

This clone was seen a handful of times. The J gene is TRBJ2-7, the V gene TRBV28, with 8 bases lining up with TRBD1. Germline V gives CDR1 MDHEN, CDR2 SYDVKM. With 3 bases clipped from V and 1 base from J, the junction kept 5 bases outside the gene matches. CDR3 length: 15 amino acids. The CDR3 region has the DNA TGTGCCAGCAGTTTGGGGACAGGTATATCCTACGAGCAGTACTTC. Translation gives CASSLGTGISYEQYF.

The chain combines TRBV20-1 with TRBJ2-7; 10 bases are shared with TRBD1. Germline CDR1 is DFQATT and CDR2 is SNEGSKA (reference sequence). V shed 4 bases and J 3 bases; nucleotides not matched to a gene: 6. The CDR3 contains 14 residues. As DNA, the CDR3 is TGCAGTGCTAACCCGGACAGGGGGGACTACGAGCAGTACTTC. Encoded protein: CSANPDRGDYEQYF.

The CDR3 is CASSPTNLATTDTQYF. As DNA, the CDR3 is TGTGCCAGCAGTCCTACTAACCTAGCTACCACAGATACGCAGTATTTT. This chain connects TRBV6-2 or TRBV6-3 to TRBJ2-3, with a weak D call TRBD2 (5 bases). Germline loops: CDR1 MNHEY, CDR2 SVGEGT. V lost 5 bases and J 2 bases, leaving 17 bases between the germline ends. This CDR3 has 16 amino acids.

The rearrangement joins TRBV3-1 to TRBJ2-7; D perhaps matches TRBD2 (6 bases). The CDR3 extends over 13 amino acids. The V gene's germline CDR1 is LGHDT and CDR2 YNNKEL (reference sequence). The germline V and J ends were trimmed by 6 bases and 5 bases, with 14 bases remaining between them. The CDR3: CASSWDSKHEQYF. The CDR3 DNA reads as TGTGCCAGCAGTTGGGACTCCAAACACGAGCAGTACTTC.

V and J are TRBV20-1 and TRBJ2-6, with a possible D match to TRBD1 (5 bases). The germline gives CDR1 DFQATT, CDR2 SNEGSKA (reference sequence). V was trimmed by 5 bases and J by 0 bases, leaving 8 bases between them. The CDR3 covers 14 residues. CDR3 nucleotides: TGCAGTGCTGAGGACATCTCTGGGGCCAACGTCCTGACTTTC. This gives the protein CSAEDISGANVLTF.

By its share, this clone is medium-sized. The CDR3 here is CASRPFLNYGYTF. The CDR3 nucleotides are TGTGCCAGCAGGCCCTTTCTTAACTATGGCTACACCTTC. The chain carries TRBV6-1 and TRBJ1-2; D gene ambiguous. The germline V and J ends were trimmed by 6 bases and 1 base, with 9 bases remaining between them. The CDR3 is 13 residues long. Germline V gene lookup returns CDR1 MNHNS and CDR2 SASEGT.

This clone was recorded a few times. The DNA for the CDR3 is TGTGCCAGCAGCCCTTTTAATTCACCCCTCCACTTT. Translated: CASSPFNSPLHF. The J gene is TRBJ1-6, the V gene TRBV7-8; D remains ambiguous. Deletions cut 5 bases from V and 6 bases from J, with 5 bases between. CDR3 length equals 12 residues. Germline V gene sequence: CDR1 SGHVS, CDR2 FQNEAQ.

This clone qualifies as large. This sequence joins TRBV6-2 or TRBV6-3 and TRBJ2-3; either TRBD1 or TRBD2 may supply D (5 bases each). There are 15 residues in the CDR3. The germline gives CDR1 MNHEY, CDR2 SVGEGT. V shed 7 bases and J shed 8 bases, with 22 bases lying between them. The CDR3 loop reads CASTPLRGSKSTQYF. CDR3 nucleotide sequence: TGTGCCAGCACCCCCCTGAGGGGTTCTAAGAGTACGCAGTATTTT.

V usage is TRBV11-2 and J usage is TRBJ1-2; no definite D call. The V and J ends lost 7 bases and 4 bases respectively, with 10 bases between them. This CDR3 is built from 12 residues. Germline V CDR1 and CDR2: SGHAT, FQNNGV. The CDR3 loop is CASNPAIYGYTF. In nucleotides, the CDR3 is TGTGCCAGCAACCCTGCGATCTATGGCTACACCTTC.

The V call is TRBV28, the J call TRBJ2-7; the D gene is possibly TRBD2 (5 bases). Germline loops: CDR1 MDHEN, CDR2 SYDVKM. The length of the CDR3 is 14 residues. Trimming removed 6 bases from V and 2 bases from J, with 14 bases in between. CDR3 sequence reads: CASSTSGRAYEQYF. For the CDR3, the DNA is TGTGCCAGCAGCACTAGTGGGCGTGCCTACGAGCAGTACTTC.

This clone occurred a few times. DNA of the CDR3: TGTGCCAGCAGTTACTCGAAGGTGGGAGCTAATGGCTACACCTTC. Residues: CASSYSKVGANGYTF. The chain couples TRBV6-5 to TRBJ1-2, with unresolved D. The CDR3 totals 15 residues. V shed 0 bases and J shed 6 bases, with 14 bases lying between them. Germline CDR1 MNHEY, CDR2 SVGAGI.

Sample share makes this clone medium-sized (0.01 to 0.1%). This chain connects TRBV7-2 to TRBJ1-5; no clear D gene. The CDR3 contains 15 residues. Looked up from germline, CDR1 is SGHTA and CDR2 is FQGNSA. V lost 4 bases to trimming and J lost 7 bases, with 17 bases between them. The CDR3 reads CASSSIVGPDQPQHF. CDR3 DNA sequence: TGTGCCAGCAGCTCGATTGTCGGGCCAGACCAGCCCCAGCATTTT.